The 16 T cell receptor beta chains given below trace back to one sample, sequenced in a study of vaccination effects on CD4 cells after COVID-19. Measured with immunoSEQ multiplex PCR; TCRdb has only the in-frame clones, and not every one. The sample consists of some 28,000 clones, 55% to 65% of them appearing once. These receptors have no identified antigens. Following 10 days of culture, CD4+ T cells were isolated. The material was CD4+ T cells from PBMCs cultured without peptide, obtained before COVID-19 vaccination. The receptors originated from a human donor who received a COVID-19 vaccine.

V gene TRBV30 combines with J gene TRBJ1-3; 8 bases map to TRBD1. Trimming removed 0 bases from V and 0 bases from J; junction bases left unmatched: 16. CDR3 length equals 20 residues. Per germline, CDR1 GTSNPN and CDR2 SVGIG (reference sequence). CDR3 nucleotides: TGTGCCTGGAGTGTAAGGGCGCAGGGGGCGATTTTACTCTCTGGAAACACCATATATTTT. Protein product: CAWSVRAQGAILLSGNTIYF. Supplemented by reference TRBV30 and TRBJ1-3, the full variable domain reads SQTIHQWPATLVQPVGSPLSLECTVEGTSNPNLYWYRQAAGRGLQLLFYSVGIGQISSEVPQNLSASRPQDRQFILSSKKLLLSDSGFYLCAWSVRAQGAILLSGNTIYFGEGSWLTVV.

This clone was detected only once. V gene TRBV11-1 combines with J gene TRBJ2-3; D unclear. The germline CDR1 and CDR2 sequences are SGHAT and FQDESV (reference sequence). The CDR3 has 16 residues. The V end was cut by 5 bases, the J end by 2 bases, with 17 bases between. CDR3 loop: CASSDRRFSSTDTQYF. CDR3 bases: TGTGCCAGCAGCGACCGCCGGTTCTCCTCCACAGATACGCAGTATTTT.

V gene TRBV6-5 combines with J gene TRBJ1-4; perhaps TRBD1 as D (6 bases). The CDR3 is 14 amino acids. The V gene's germline CDR1 is MNHEY and CDR2 SVGAGI. V shed 6 bases and J shed 3 bases, with 11 bases lying between them. CDR3 loop: CASRPTGSNEKLFF. Written as DNA, the CDR3 is TGTGCCAGCAGGCCGACAGGCTCTAATGAAAAACTGTTTTTT.

This sequence joins TRBV10-3 and TRBJ1-2, with TRBD1 matching 8 bases. V shed 3 bases and J 7 bases; nucleotides not matched to a gene: 19. The germline V gene encodes CDR1 ENHRY and CDR2 SYGVKD. CDR3 length equals 18 residues. The CDR3 reads CAISDFQGLRGRRIGYTF. The CDR3, as DNA: TGTGCCATCAGTGACTTTCAGGGACTCAGGGGGCGCAGAATTGGCTACACCTTC.

This chain connects TRBV6-5 to TRBJ2-7; D is uncertain. CDR1 and CDR2 from the germline V gene are MNHEY and SVGAGI. Trimming removed 5 bases from V and 3 bases from J, with 5 bases in between. This CDR3 contains 11 residues. As DNA, the CDR3 is TGTGCCAGCAGTCGGAACTACGAGCAGTACTTC. Protein product: CASSRNYEQYF.

The CDR3 is CASRPRGSSYNEQFF. Here the CDR3 DNA reads TGTGCCAGCAGACCAAGGGGGAGCTCCTACAATGAGCAGTTCTTC. The J gene is TRBJ2-1, the V gene TRBV6-5; tentatively, D is TRBD1 (6 bases). Germline V gives CDR1 MNHEY, CDR2 SVGAGI. V was shortened by 6 bases and J by 0 bases, with 12 bases between the two germline ends. CDR3 length equals 15 residues.

This chain connects TRBV5-1 to TRBJ2-2; unclear D gene. With 2 bases removed from V and 1 base from J, the gap between germline ends came to 6 bases. The germline V gene encodes CDR1 SGHRS and CDR2 YFSETQ. This CDR3 is built from 14 residues. The CDR3 spells CASSFDGNTGELFF. CDR3 bases: TGCGCCAGCAGCTTCGACGGGAACACCGGGGAGCTGTTTTTT. Supplemented by reference TRBV5-1 and TRBJ2-2, the full variable domain reads KAGVTQTPRYLIKTRGQQVTLSCSPISGHRSVSWYQQTPGQGLQFLFEYFSETQRNKGNFPGRFSGRQFSNSRSEMNVSTLELGDSALYLCASSFDGNTGELFFGEGSRLTVL.

This clone came up a few times. The J gene is TRBJ1-6, the V gene TRBV6-5; D ambiguous. CDR1 is MNHEY, CDR2 SVGAGI, per germline. Trimming left V 5 bases short and J 0 bases short, with 8 bases between. This CDR3 is 15 amino acids long. The CDR3 DNA reads TGTGCCAGCAGTACCGTTAGCTCCTATAATTCACCCCTCCACTTT. Translation: CASSTVSSYNSPLHF.

The J gene is TRBJ2-7, the V gene TRBV7-9, with a weak D call TRBD1 (6 bases). The germline CDR1 and CDR2 sequences are SEHNR and FQNEAQ (reference sequence). Trimming stripped 1 base from V and 2 bases from J, with 18 bases between. The CDR3 is made up of 17 amino acids. This CDR3 reads CASSLGVTGLNPYEQYF. CDR3 coding DNA: TGTGCCAGCAGCTTAGGGGTAACAGGGCTGAATCCCTACGAGCAGTACTTC.

This chain connects TRBV6-1 to TRBJ2-3, with D possibly matching TRBD1 (6 bases). The CDR3 has 18 residues. CDR1 is MNHNS and CDR2 is SASEGT in the germline V gene. Trimming removed 1 base at V and 5 bases at J, with 22 bases between. The CDR3 loop reads CASSEVRPGTYLKDTQYF. The DNA for the CDR3 is TGTGCCAGCAGTGAAGTCAGACCCGGGACATATCTCAAAGATACGCAGTATTTT.

In this sample, this clone turned up a few times. The chain joins TRBV30 to TRBJ1-4; possible D gene TRBD1, 6 bases. This CDR3 spans 19 amino acids. Trimming stripped 4 bases from V and 5 bases from J, with 29 bases between. Germline CDR1 GTSNPN, CDR2 SVGIG (reference sequence). CDR3 residues: CAWNGGPRAHTGPNEKLFF. CDR3 bases: TGTGCCTGGAACGGGGGCCCTCGGGCCCATACAGGCCCCAATGAAAAACTGTTTTTT.

The rearrangement uses TRBV4-1 and TRBJ2-4; the D is unclear. The V end was cut by 3 bases, the J end by 2 bases, with 14 bases between. The CDR3 covers 16 residues. Germline-derived CDR1 and CDR2 are MGHRA and YSYEKL. CDR3 nucleotide sequence: TGCGCCAGCAGCCAGCAGACCGTGGGTTCCAAAAACATTCAGTACTTC. Amino acids: CASSQQTVGSKNIQYF.

The chain combines TRBV7-8 with TRBJ1-2; D is uncertain. The CDR3 is 10 amino acids. CDR1 and CDR2 (germline): SGHVS, FQNEAQ. With 8 bases removed from V and 8 bases from J, the gap between germline ends came to 9 bases. CDR3 sequence reads: CASGLGGYTF. In DNA form, the CDR3 reads TGTGCCAGCGGTTTGGGGGGCTACACCTTC.

This chain joins TRBV28 and TRBJ2-2, with a possible D match to TRBD1 (5 bases). This CDR3 spans 15 amino acids. V was shortened by 5 bases and J by 0 bases, with 10 bases between the two germline ends. Germline V gene sequence: CDR1 MDHEN, CDR2 SYDVKM. The CDR3: CASSADRTNTGELFF. CDR3 nucleotides: TGTGCCAGCAGTGCCGACAGAACGAACACCGGGGAGCTGTTTTTT.

As concerns this clone: The same CDR3 arises from other DNA sequences in this sample as well. The chain recombines TRBV20-1 with TRBJ2-3; D unresolved. Deletions cut 2 bases from V and 5 bases from J, with 5 bases between. The CDR3 contains 11 residues. The germline V gene encodes CDR1 DFQATT and CDR2 SNEGSKA (reference sequence). This CDR3 is CSARRGDTQYF. CDR3 DNA: TGCAGTGCTAGAAGAGGAGATACGCAGTATTTT.

The gene calls are TRBV6-5 and TRBJ2-7; possibly TRBD1 or TRBD2 for D (5 bases each). The V gene's germline CDR1 is MNHEY and CDR2 SVGAGI. CDR3 length equals 14 residues. V lost 8 bases to trimming and J lost 2 bases, with 16 bases between them. CDR3 loop: CASDAGSSPYEQYF. For the CDR3, the DNA is TGTGCCAGCGACGCAGGGAGTTCCCCCTACGAGCAGTACTTC.